Listed below are T cell receptor beta chains from one sample, sequenced in a study of blood T cell repertoires in COVID-19. Clones were read by immunoSEQ multiplex PCR, and TCRdb kept only the in-frame ones, dropping some. The table records around 310,000 clones, roughly 91% of them present only once. Sequencing was done on a sample of PBMCs or T cells enriched from blood (not recorded which). The receptor source for this set is a young woman who had recovered from COVID-19. Each CDR3 is given with its conserved first and last residue. D genes are given only for firm matches. Some rows mark clone size as missing; the rest say once, few, many or name a class of expanded clone.

J gene,V gene,clone size,D gene,CDR3 protein,CDR3 DNA
TRBJ1-3,TRBV3-1/TRBV3-2,.,.,CASNPRDGNTIYF,TGTGCCAGCAACCCCAGGGATGGAAACACCATATATTTT
TRBJ1-1,TRBV28,few,.,CASSSSGQVPTEAFF,TGTGCCAGCAGTTCCTCAGGGCAGGTGCCCACTGAAGCTTTCTTT
TRBJ2-2,TRBV28,.,.,CASRLGQLLSGELFF,TGTGCCAGCAGACTTGGACAGCTACTGAGCGGGGAGCTGTTTTTT
TRBJ2-1,TRBV7-2,.,TRBD2,CASSFMRAQAGESYNEQFF,TGTGCCAGCAGCTTTATGAGGGCACAAGCGGGAGAGTCCTACAATGAGCAGTTCTTC
TRBJ1-2,TRBV11-2,.,TRBD1,CASSLDNRGSGGYTF,TGTGCCAGCAGCTTAGATAACAGGGGGAGCGGTGGCTACACCTTC
TRBJ2-7,TRBV18,once,TRBD2,CASSPPGLAGYEQYF,TGTGCCAGCTCACCTCCGGGACTAGCGGGCTACGAGCAGTACTTC
TRBJ2-7,TRBV7-9,.,.,CASSSTSNAGSYEQYF,TGTGCCAGCAGCTCGACCTCCAACGCCGGGTCCTACGAGCAGTACTTC
TRBJ1-3,TRBV19,.,.,CASTNTFSGNTIYF,TGTGCCAGTACCAATACATTCTCTGGAAACACCATATATTTT
TRBJ1-5,TRBV28,.,.,CASSPGWPLNQPQHF,TGTGCCAGCAGCCCGGGTTGGCCCCTCAATCAGCCCCAGCATTTT
TRBJ2-7,TRBV4-1,.,TRBD1,CATGLRQGSAGGSTYEQYF,TGCGCCACAGGCCTTCGACAGGGATCCGCTGGGGGCTCTACCTACGAGCAGTACTTC
TRBJ1-4,TRBV4-3,.,TRBD1,CASSPSYRDRSTNEKLFF,TGCGCCAGCAGCCCATCCTATCGGGACAGATCAACTAATGAAAAACTGTTTTTT
TRBJ2-3,TRBV9,.,.,CASCRGAGRTDTQYF,TGTGCCTCCTGTAGAGGGGCGGGACGCACAGATACGCAGTATTTT
TRBJ1-5,TRBV19,.,.,CASSIQGYSNQPQHF,TGTGCCAGTAGCATTCAGGGGTATAGCAATCAGCCCCAGCATTTT
TRBJ2-1,TRBV19,.,.,CASSRDNYNEQFF,TGTGCCAGTAGTAGGGACAACTACAATGAGCAGTTCTTC
TRBJ2-1,TRBV6-5,.,TRBD2,CASSSSLAGNEQFF,TGTGCCAGCAGTTCATCTCTAGCGGGCAATGAGCAGTTCTTC
TRBJ2-2,TRBV6-2/TRBV6-3,.,.,CASSPLITTTAYLLNTGELFF,TGTGCCAGCAGTCCCTTAATAACCACGACAGCCTATCTTCTGAACACCGGGGAGCTGTTTTTT
TRBJ1-1,TRBV5-5,.,.,CASSLSWGLNTEAFF,TGTGCCAGCAGCTTATCATGGGGCCTCAACACTGAAGCTTTCTTT
TRBJ1-2,TRBV29-1,.,.,CSVRLLGGPSSYGYTF,TGCAGCGTCAGACTCCTAGGGGGTCCCTCTAGCTATGGCTACACCTTC
TRBJ1-2,TRBV29-1,.,.,CSVPRLSYGYTF,TGCAGCGTTCCACGGTTATCCTATGGCTACACCTTC
TRBJ2-4,TRBV7-6,.,TRBD2,CASSLARGLAGASGNIQYF,TGTGCCAGCAGCTTAGCGCGGGGACTAGCGGGAGCGTCGGGAAACATTCAGTACTTC
TRBJ1-1,TRBV4-3,once,.,CASSRSIQGPTEAFF,TGCGCCAGCAGCCGGTCCATACAGGGACCCACTGAAGCTTTCTTT
TRBJ1-2,TRBV7-9,.,.,CASSHQRPPMRHGYTF,TGTGCCAGCAGCCACCAACGGCCTCCGATGAGGCATGGCTACACCTTC
TRBJ2-3,TRBV19,.,TRBD2,CASSIGTSGFTDTQYF,TGTGCCAGTAGTATCGGGACTAGCGGGTTCACAGATACGCAGTATTTT
TRBJ2-5,TRBV18,.,.,CASSPLSREETQYF,TGTGCCAGCTCACCACTATCCAGGGAAGAGACCCAGTACTTC
TRBJ1-2,TRBV27,.,.,CASSLGPRVSGYTF,TGTGCCAGCAGTTTAGGTCCCAGGGTTAGTGGCTACACCTTC
TRBJ1-6,TRBV27,.,.,CASSWEVGNSPLHF,TGTGCCAGCAGTTGGGAGGTGGGTAATTCACCCCTCCACTTT
TRBJ2-1,TRBV27,.,TRBD2,CASSKGTSTYNEQFF,TGTGCCAGCAGTAAGGGGACTAGTACCTACAATGAGCAGTTCTTC
TRBJ1-2,TRBV28,.,.,CASSLLGRVVNYGYTF,TGTGCCAGCAGTTTATTGGGCAGGGTAGTTAACTATGGCTACACCTTC
TRBJ2-1,TRBV18,.,.,CASSPPYVGQHSGVQFF,TGTGCCAGCTCACCACCTTACGTGGGACAACACAGTGGTGTGCAGTTCTTC
TRBJ1-1,TRBV16,.,.,CASSQSRQRNTEAFF,TGTGCCAGCAGCCAATCGCGACAGAGGAACACTGAAGCTTTCTTT
TRBJ2-1,TRBV5-8,once,.,CASSLAYEQFF,TGTGCCAGCAGCTTGGCGTATGAGCAGTTCTTC
TRBJ1-1,TRBV29-1,.,.,CSAPAGATDTEAFF,TGCAGCGCCCCGGCAGGGGCAACGGACACTGAAGCTTTCTTT
TRBJ2-7,TRBV3-1/TRBV3-2,.,TRBD2,CASSRGLGNYEQYF,TGTGCCAGCAGCCGAGGACTAGGTAACTACGAGCAGTACTTC
TRBJ1-2,TRBV5-6,.,.,CASSRQYGYTF,TGTGCCAGCAGCCGACAGTATGGCTACACCTTC
TRBJ2-7,TRBV4-1,.,TRBD1,CASSLSGTGSYEQYF,TGCGCCAGCAGTCTCTCCGGGACAGGGTCCTACGAGCAGTACTTC
TRBJ1-4,TRBV3-1/TRBV3-2,once,.,CASSQAEKLFF,TGTGCCAGCAGCCAAGCAGAAAAACTGTTTTTT
TRBJ2-5,TRBV5-1,.,.,CASSWARVETQYF,TGCGCCAGCAGCTGGGCCAGAGTGGAGACCCAGTACTTC
TRBJ1-1,TRBV6-1,.,.,CASSERGAGEGMNTEAFF,TGTGCCAGCAGTGAACGGGGCGCAGGGGAAGGCATGAACACTGAAGCTTTCTTT
TRBJ1-2,TRBV28,.,.,CASSSEQTYGYTF,TGTGCCAGCAGTTCGGAACAGACCTATGGCTACACCTTC
TRBJ2-1,TRBV11-2,.,TRBD2,CASSFSGYSSYNEQFF,TGTGCCAGCAGCTTTAGCGGGTACAGCTCCTACAATGAGCAGTTCTTC
TRBJ2-3,TRBV11-2,.,.,CASSLSPSGDTQYF,TGTGCCAGCAGCTTATCCCCTTCCGGAGATACGCAGTATTTT
TRBJ2-1,TRBV14,.,.,CASSQGLYNEQFF,TGTGCCAGCAGCCAGGGACTTTACAATGAGCAGTTCTTC
TRBJ2-5,TRBV24-1,.,.,CATSVARVETQYF,TGTGCCACCAGTGTTGCCAGGGTCGAGACCCAGTACTTC
TRBJ1-4,TRBV28,.,.,CASSISLRGQNEKLFF,TGTGCCAGCAGTATCTCCCTCAGGGGACAAAATGAAAAACTGTTTTTT
TRBJ1-3,TRBV29-1,.,.,CSVKSSGNTIYF,TGCAGCGTTAAGAGCTCTGGAAACACCATATATTTT
TRBJ2-7,TRBV5-1,.,.,CASSAESYEQYF,TGCGCCAGCAGCGCGGAATCCTACGAGCAGTACTTC
TRBJ2-1,TRBV4-1,.,.,CASSQDTGLSYNEQFF,TGCGCCAGCAGCCAAGATACGGGACTCTCCTACAATGAGCAGTTCTTC
TRBJ2-3,TRBV12-3/TRBV12-4,.,.,CASSFPSDTQYF,TGTGCCAGCAGTTTCCCATCAGATACGCAGTATTTT
TRBJ2-2,TRBV2,.,TRBD1,CASSTTGTGYTGELFF,TGTGCCAGCAGTACTACCGGGACAGGGTACACCGGGGAGCTGTTTTTT
TRBJ2-1,TRBV11-2,once,.,CASILAEPYYNEQFF,TGTGCCAGCATTTTAGCGGAACCCTACTACAATGAGCAGTTCTTC
TRBJ2-3,TRBV2,.,TRBD2,CASSEGLAGETDTQYF,TGTGCCAGCAGTGAAGGACTAGCGGGAGAAACAGATACGCAGTATTTT
TRBJ2-2,TRBV28,.,.,CASSFVGGTYTGELFF,TGTGCCAGCAGTTTCGTCGGCGGGACTTACACCGGGGAGCTGTTTTTT
TRBJ2-1,TRBV7-6,.,.,CASSLGLPPSYNEQFF,TGTGCCAGCAGCTTGGGACTCCCACCTTCCTACAATGAGCAGTTCTTC
TRBJ2-7,TRBV21-1,.,.,CASSPRDRGGSYEQYF,TGTGCCAGCAGTCCAAGGGACAGGGGAGGCTCCTACGAGCAGTACTTC
TRBJ2-7,TRBV5-4,.,TRBD2,CASKTSGTHEQYF,TGTGCCAGTAAGACTAGCGGGACCCACGAGCAGTACTTC